What follows are 18 T cell receptor beta chains derived from one specimen sequenced in a study of blood T cell repertoires in COVID-19. This table comes from immunoSEQ multiplex PCR, and its TCRdb copy is limited to in-frame clones, with some not included. The table has about 69,000 clones, 79% seen once. The source material was peripheral blood. The receptors stem from a man aged 60 to 75 with acute or convalescent COVID-19.

In this sample, this clone turned up a few times. The V and J genes are TRBV18 and TRBJ1-1, with D perhaps TRBD1 (5 bases). The CDR3 loop spans 15 amino acids. The V gene lost 3 bases and the J gene lost 1 base, with 12 bases spanning the gap. The germline gives CDR1 KGHSH, CDR2 LQKENI. CDR3 in DNA: TGTGCCAGCTCACCTGGTGGGGGAGGGAACACTGAAGCTTTCTTT. It specifies CASSPGGGGNTEAFF.

This chain joins TRBV6-2 or TRBV6-3 and TRBJ2-1, with 8 bases fitting TRBD2. The CDR3 has 17 amino acids. The trim removed 0 bases at V and 3 bases at J, leaving 7 bases unmatched. Germline values: CDR1 MNHEY, CDR2 SVGEGT. CDR3 residues: CASSYSGPRGVYNEQFF. Written as DNA, the CDR3 is TGTGCCAGCAGTTACTCGGGACCGCGGGGGGTCTACAATGAGCAGTTCTTC.

This clone appeared a few times. V is TRBV2 and J is TRBJ1-2; no firm D call. The CDR3 contains 15 residues. The ends were cut back, 2 bases at V and 3 bases at J, with 13 bases in the middle. CDR1 SNHLY and CDR2 FYNNEI come from the germline V gene. In nucleotides, the CDR3 is TGTGCCAGCAGTGAACTTGGGCAGGTCTACTATGGCTACACCTTC. Protein sequence: CASSELGQVYYGYTF. The entire variable domain, with the rest obtained from reference TRBV2 and TRBJ1-2, is as follows: EPEVTQTPSHQVTQMGQEVILRCVPISNHLYFYWYRQILGQKVEFLVSFYNNEISEKSEIFDDQFSVERPDGSNFTLKIRSTKLEDSAMYFCASSELGQVYYGYTFGSGTRLTVV.

The chain has TRBV21-1 and TRBJ1-2; TRBD1 is the table's D call, not checked against the DNA. TRBV21-1 is shown as a pseudogene. The length of the CDR3 is 17 residues. The CDR3 is CASSKRGQGVTNYGYTF. CDR3 DNA sequence: TGTGCCAGCAGCAAAAGGGGGCAGGGGGTGACTAACTATGGCTACACCTTC.

This chain joins TRBV11-3 and TRBJ2-1; 7 bases agree with TRBD1. The CDR3 sequence is 14 residues long. J lost 4 bases, V lost 5 bases, and 5 bases had no gene match. Germline V gives CDR1 SGHNT, CDR2 YENEEA. CDR3 amino acids: CASSATGQYNEQFF. In DNA form, the CDR3 reads TGTGCCAGCAGCGCGACAGGGCAATACAATGAGCAGTTCTTC.

This clone was detected only a few times. The chain has TRBV5-8 and TRBJ1-1; no reliable D call. Germline loops: CDR1 SGHTS, CDR2 YDEGEE. V lost 3 bases and J 4 bases, leaving 16 bases between the germline ends. This CDR3 has 15 amino acids. The CDR3 DNA reads TGTGCCAGCAGCTCCACTCCGTTCGCTGGCACTGAAGCTTTCTTT. Translated: CASSSTPFAGTEAFF.

This rearrangement joins TRBV4-3 to TRBJ2-7, with 8 bases lining up with TRBD1. V was clipped by 1 base and J by 4 bases; unmatched bases: 9. CDR1 and CDR2 from the germline V gene are LGHNA and YSLEER. The CDR3 loop spans 16 amino acids. In DNA form, the CDR3 reads TGCGCCAGCAGCCAAGGAGCCGGGACAGGTTCATACGAGCAGTACTTC. Its protein is CASSQGAGTGSYEQYF.

The V call is TRBV6-2 or TRBV6-3, the J call TRBJ2-7; weak D call: TRBD1 (6 bases). The ends were cut back, 5 bases at V and 9 bases at J, with 11 bases in the middle. Germline V lookup: CDR1 MNHEY, CDR2 SVGEGT. CDR3 length: 11 amino acids. CDR3 DNA: TGTGCCAGCAGTACAGGGTTGGGGCAGTACTTC. Protein product: CASSTGLGQYF.

This clone was found a few times. The DNA for the CDR3 is TGTGCCAGCAGCCCTACAGGGTTGGTAGTCACCGGGGAGCTGTTTTTT. It is translated as CASSPTGLVVTGELFF. The rearrangement uses TRBV3-1 (or the pseudogene TRBV3-2) and TRBJ2-2, with D tentatively TRBD1 (6 bases). Trimming took 4 bases from V and 4 from J, leaving 16 bases between them. The germline gives CDR1 LGHDT, CDR2 YNNKEL (reference sequence). The CDR3 is 16 amino acids.

The chain employs TRBV3-1 (or the pseudogene TRBV3-2) and TRBJ2-1, with 11 bases fitting TRBD2. The CDR3 length is 17 residues. The germline V gene has CDR1 LGHDT and CDR2 YNNKEL (reference sequence). V dropped 1 base and J dropped 8; count of bases not matched to a gene: 10. CDR3: CASSQGLLAGGRDEQFF. CDR3 nucleotide sequence: TGTGCCAGCAGCCAAGGCCTCTTAGCGGGGGGGCGTGATGAGCAGTTCTTC.

The rearrangement joins TRBV5-8 to TRBJ1-6, with a possible D match to TRBD1 (5 bases). The CDR3 sequence is 16 residues long. Germline values: CDR1 SGHTS, CDR2 YDEGEE. V was trimmed by 0 bases and J by 7 bases, leaving 14 bases between them. CDR3 residues: CASSLGARARNSPLHF. CDR3 in DNA: TGTGCCAGCAGCTTGGGGGCCAGGGCTCGGAATTCACCCCTCCACTTT.

J is TRBJ1-1 and V is TRBV18, with TRBD1 matching over 10 bases. The CDR3 runs 14 residues. With 3 bases clipped from V and 7 bases from J, the junction kept 5 bases outside the gene matches. CDR1 and CDR2 from the germline V gene are KGHSH and LQKENI. The CDR3 is CASSPWTGGVEAFF. CDR3 DNA sequence: TGTGCCAGCTCACCGTGGACAGGGGGAGTTGAAGCTTTCTTT.

The chain has TRBV5-1 and TRBJ1-1, with 10 bases identical to TRBD1. The V gene's germline CDR1 is SGHRS and CDR2 YFSETQ. J gave up 12 bases and V 3 bases, and 14 bases lay outside the gene matches. The CDR3 is made up of 15 amino acids. The DNA for the CDR3 is TGCGCCAGCAGCTCATACGCAATGGGACAGGGGCCTTCTTTCTTT. Amino acids: CASSSYAMGQGPSFF.

This clone was seen only once. The V call is TRBV4-3, the J call TRBJ1-2, with 9 bases matching TRBD1. In germline, CDR1 is LGHNA, CDR2 YSLEER. CDR3 length: 17 residues. V dropped 0 bases and J dropped 8; count of bases not matched to a gene: 13. The CDR3 DNA follows: TGCGCCAGCAGCCAAGATTTTACCGGACAGGGGAAAAGCGGCTACACCTTC. Its translation is CASSQDFTGQGKSGYTF.

This sequence joins TRBV3-1 (or the pseudogene TRBV3-2) and TRBJ1-2; D remains ambiguous. This CDR3 contains 12 residues. From germline, CDR1 is LGHDT and CDR2 YNNKEL (reference sequence). With 2 bases removed from V and 8 bases from J, the gap between germline ends came to 9 bases. CDR3 amino acids: CASSQRARGYTF. DNA for the CDR3: TGTGCCAGCAGCCAACGAGCTCGGGGCTACACCTTC.

V and J are TRBV19 and TRBJ2-5, with 11 bases matching TRBD2. The CDR3 is 15 amino acids. V lost 7 bases and J lost 3; bases outside the gene matches: 7. Germline V CDR1 and CDR2: LNHDA, SQIVND (reference sequence). This chain's CDR3 is CASTRLAGREETQYF. DNA of the CDR3: TGTGCCAGTACCCGACTAGCGGGGAGAGAAGAGACCCAGTACTTC.

The chain combines TRBV6-5 with TRBJ2-1; D is possibly TRBD2 (6 bases). Trimming left V 6 bases short and J 6 bases short, with 15 bases between. This CDR3 is built from 14 residues. The germline V gene has CDR1 MNHEY and CDR2 SVGAGI. DNA for the CDR3: TGTGCCAGCAGGAGGGCTAGCGAAGCCAATGAGCAGTTCTTC. Translating gives CASRRASEANEQFF.

V and J are TRBV19 and TRBJ2-7; D is perhaps TRBD1 (5 bases). Germline V gene lookup returns CDR1 LNHDA and CDR2 SQIVND (reference sequence). V was pared by 3 bases and J by 2 bases, with 8 bases between. The CDR3 spans 13 residues. The CDR3 spells CASSIDSTYEQYF. The CDR3 nucleotides read TGTGCCAGTAGTATTGACAGCACCTACGAGCAGTACTTC.